This T cell receptor beta chain was captured in a study of T cells after yellow fever vaccination. Overall study: It was SMART-Seq v4 Ultra Low Input that prepared the fractions with low cell numbers. Study-wide points: Researchers report a weaker secondary response that nonetheless peaked faster, day 5 versus 15. Bulk-population clonotypes that are abundant could appear as contaminants in FACS-sorted repertoires. Subsequent booster samples again held most clones from primary vaccination (96% CD4, over 80% CD8).

This clonotype showed up just a few times. Its antigen remains unknown. V gave up 5 bases and J gave up 10 bases, with 15 bases separating them. Germline lookup yields CDR1 SGHTA and CDR2 FQGNSA. The CDR3 is 14 amino acids. Using its own MiXCR run on the 5' RACE reads, TCRdb lists one record per CDR3 protein. Among fewer than 650,000 distinct CDR3 sequences listed, 20% to 25% were seen once. The TCR was taken from a man aged 18 to 29 who received the YFV17D yellow fever vaccine. V gene TRBV7-2 combines with J gene TRBJ1-6, with D possibly TRBD1 on 6 matching bases. Sequencing used PBMCs, obtained less than 25 days after the first yellow fever vaccination. This chain's CDR3 is CASSPGVQGSPLHF. CDR3 sequence (DNA): TGTGCCAGCAGCCCCGGTGTACAGGGCTCACCCCTCCACTTT.